This T cell receptor beta chain was identified during a study of blood T cells in healthy people across ages. Concerning this clonotype: What it recognizes is unknown.

Sample-barcoded 5' priming and a J-beta primer mix drove a second PCR of 7 to 11 cycles. The authors tagged each cDNA molecule using a template-switch adaptor with 12 random nucleotides. The study obtained at least 2.5 million CDR3-containing paired-end reads from every sample. One entry per CDR3 protein, called by TCRdb with MiXCR from the 5' RACE reads. This table has around 1,900,000 distinct CDR3 sequences, approximately 39% appearing once. Study-level points and caveats: A greater number of naive CD4+ cells and higher diversity distinguished long-lived donors from aged donors. Percentage of naive T cells showed a strong correlation with TCR beta diversity.

The TCR sequence derives from a human donor in good health. Sequenced material: blood.

Written as DNA, the CDR3 is TGCAGCGTTGAACCCTTACACTATGGCTACACCTTC. Translation: CSVEPLHYGYTF. This chain connects TRBV29-1 to TRBJ1-2; D gene uncertain. The CDR3 spans 12 residues. Deletions cut 2 bases from V and 3 bases from J, with 7 bases between. CDR1 and CDR2 (germline): SQVTM, ANQGSEA.